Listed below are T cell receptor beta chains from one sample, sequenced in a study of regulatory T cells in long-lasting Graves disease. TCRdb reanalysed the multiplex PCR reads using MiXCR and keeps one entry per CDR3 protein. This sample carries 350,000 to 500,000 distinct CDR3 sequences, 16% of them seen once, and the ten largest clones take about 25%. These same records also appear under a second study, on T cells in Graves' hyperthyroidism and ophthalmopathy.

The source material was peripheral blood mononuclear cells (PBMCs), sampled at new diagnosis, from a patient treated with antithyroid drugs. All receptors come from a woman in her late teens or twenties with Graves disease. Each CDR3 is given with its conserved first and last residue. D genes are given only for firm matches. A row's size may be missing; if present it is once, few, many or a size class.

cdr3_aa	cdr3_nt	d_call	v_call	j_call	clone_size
CASSLAETGRLQIRQFF	TGTGCCAGCAGTTTAGCGGAAACAGGACGCCTGCAAATTCGGCAGTTCTTC	.	TRBV12-3/TRBV12-4	TRBJ2-1	many
CASTPRPNYGYTF	TGTGCCAGCACCCCCCGTCCCAATTATGGCTACACCTTC	.	TRBV6-2/TRBV6-3	TRBJ1-2	.
CASSIRRQQNTEAFF	TGTGCCAGTAGTATAAGGAGACAGCAGAACACTGAAGCTTTCTTT	.	TRBV19	TRBJ1-1	few
CASSSSPPTSSNYGYTF	TGTGCCAGCAGCTCTTCACCCCCCACCTCCTCTAACTATGGCTACACCTTC	.	TRBV7-2	TRBJ1-2	.
CASSLEGTYNEQFF	TGTGCCAGCAGCTTAGAAGGGACCTACAATGAGCAGTTCTTC	.	TRBV7-9	TRBJ2-1	many
CATMRTGRPSGNTIYF	TGTGCCACCATGAGAACGGGACGGCCCTCTGGAAACACCATATATTTT	.	TRBV6-1	TRBJ1-3	.
CASRVTGLMNTEAFF	TGTGCCAGCAGGGTGACAGGGCTGATGAACACTGAAGCTTTCTTT	TRBD1	TRBV28	TRBJ1-1	many
CASSLTATNEKLFF	TGTGCCAGCTCCCTGACAGCAACTAATGAAAAACTGTTTTTT	.	TRBV5-1	TRBJ1-4	many
CAGTSGAYNEQFF	TGTGCCGGGACTAGCGGGGCTTACAATGAGCAGTTCTTC	TRBD2	TRBV2	TRBJ2-1	.
CASSQAGLPEQFF	TGTGCCAGCAGCCAAGCGGGACTACCTGAGCAGTTCTTC	TRBD2	TRBV3-1	TRBJ2-1	many
CASSPLLAGNEQYF	TGTGCCAGCAGCCCCTTGCTAGCGGGAAACGAGCAGTACTTC	TRBD2	TRBV11-2	TRBJ2-7	many
CASSEGSTDTQYF	TGTGCCAGCAGTGAGGGTAGCACAGATACGCAGTATTTT	.	TRBV28	TRBJ2-3	many
CASSFWASDEKLFF	TGTGCCAGCAGCTTTTGGGCATCGGACGAAAAACTGTTTTTT	.	TRBV5-5	TRBJ1-4	.